These T cell receptor beta chains were read from a single sample in a study of identical twins. TCRdb passed the 5' RACE reads through MiXCR, listing each CDR3 protein once. The table has 400,000 to 550,000 distinct CDR3 sequences, about 13% seen once. The same sample was also used in a study of yellow fever vaccine responses in identical twins.

The sequencing sample was made of CD4+ T cells sorted from blood. Every receptor here comes from a woman younger than 30 in good health. Both conserved end residues are part of each CDR3. Fields, in order: D gene, V gene, clone size, J gene, CDR3 protein, CDR3 DNA. The D gene is left open where the match is weak. Clone size is shown for a subset of rows, as once, few, many or a class of expanded clone.

d_call: TRBD2; v_call: TRBV24-1; clone_size: few; j_call: TRBJ2-3; cdr3_aa: CATSDTSGREVTDTQYF; cdr3_nt: TGTGCCACCAGTGACACCAGCGGGAGGGAGGTCACAGATACGCAGTATTTT
d_call: TRBD2; v_call: TRBV2; clone_size: few; j_call: TRBJ2-3; cdr3_aa: CASSDPGLAGGHTSTDTQYF; cdr3_nt: TGTGCCAGCAGTGATCCGGGACTAGCGGGGGGCCACACCAGCACAGATACGCAGTATTTT
d_call: .; v_call: TRBV7-2; clone_size: few; j_call: TRBJ2-7; cdr3_aa: CASSLEGGETYEQYF; cdr3_nt: TGTGCCAGCAGCTTAGAGGGGGGGGAGACCTACGAGCAGTACTTC
d_call: .; v_call: TRBV3-1; clone_size: .; j_call: TRBJ2-7; cdr3_aa: CASSRITSSYGQYF; cdr3_nt: TGTGCCAGCAGCCGAATTACTAGCTCCTACGGGCAGTACTTC
d_call: TRBD1; v_call: TRBV3-1; clone_size: few; j_call: TRBJ2-7; cdr3_aa: CASSQNRRTGGPEQYF; cdr3_nt: TGTGCCAGCAGTCAAAACCGGAGGACAGGGGGCCCCGAGCAGTACTTC
d_call: TRBD1; v_call: TRBV10-3; clone_size: few; j_call: TRBJ2-7; cdr3_aa: CAIRQGTGANEQYF; cdr3_nt: TGTGCCATCAGACAAGGGACAGGGGCCAACGAGCAGTACTTC
d_call: .; v_call: TRBV5-1; clone_size: .; j_call: TRBJ1-1; cdr3_aa: CASSEGVSTEAFF; cdr3_nt: TGCGCCAGCAGCGAAGGGGTTAGCACTGAAGCTTTCTTT
d_call: TRBD2; v_call: TRBV19; clone_size: few; j_call: TRBJ2-1; cdr3_aa: CASSLAGLGNEQFF; cdr3_nt: TGTGCCAGTAGCCTAGCGGGACTTGGCAATGAGCAGTTCTTC
d_call: TRBD1; v_call: TRBV20-1; clone_size: few; j_call: TRBJ2-7; cdr3_aa: CSATGGSYEQYF; cdr3_nt: TGCAGTGCCACAGGGGGATCCTACGAGCAGTACTTC
d_call: .; v_call: TRBV12-3/TRBV12-4; clone_size: many; j_call: TRBJ2-5; cdr3_aa: CASSQKKETQYF; cdr3_nt: TGTGCCAGCAGTCAGAAGAAAGAGACCCAGTACTTC
d_call: TRBD1; v_call: TRBV5-1; clone_size: few; j_call: TRBJ2-7; cdr3_aa: CASSPGQGKGNYEQYF; cdr3_nt: TGCGCCAGCAGCCCGGGACAGGGTAAAGGTAACTACGAGCAGTACTTC
d_call: .; v_call: TRBV5-1; clone_size: many; j_call: TRBJ2-3; cdr3_aa: CASSRSPTGEADTQYF; cdr3_nt: TGCGCCAGCAGCCGGAGTCCAACTGGGGAGGCAGATACGCAGTATTTT
d_call: .; v_call: TRBV7-6; clone_size: .; j_call: TRBJ2-1; cdr3_aa: CASSLELGTPLDIIGNEQFF; cdr3_nt: TGTGCCAGCAGCTTAGAATTAGGGACGCCGCTAGATATTATCGGGAATGAGCAGTTCTTC
d_call: .; v_call: TRBV11-2; clone_size: many; j_call: TRBJ2-7; cdr3_aa: CASSLRSGSYEQYF; cdr3_nt: TGTGCCAGCAGCTTAAGGTCAGGATCCTACGAGCAGTACTTC
d_call: TRBD2; v_call: TRBV7-9; clone_size: once; j_call: TRBJ2-2; cdr3_aa: CASTTGLATNTGELFF; cdr3_nt: TGTGCCAGCACCACCGGACTAGCGACTAACACCGGGGAGCTGTTTTTT
d_call: .; v_call: TRBV7-9; clone_size: .; j_call: TRBJ1-1; cdr3_aa: CASSFTRDGNTEAFF; cdr3_nt: TGTGCCAGCAGCTTTACAAGGGACGGGAACACTGAAGCTTTCTTT
d_call: .; v_call: TRBV6-5; clone_size: few; j_call: TRBJ1-3; cdr3_aa: CASSSPRAYSGNTIYF; cdr3_nt: TGTGCCAGCAGTTCCCCGAGGGCCTACTCTGGAAACACCATATATTTT
d_call: .; v_call: TRBV12-3/TRBV12-4; clone_size: .; j_call: TRBJ2-6; cdr3_aa: CASTVPGDSGANVLTF; cdr3_nt: TGTGCCAGCACAGTCCCCGGGGACTCTGGGGCCAACGTCCTGACTTTC
d_call: .; v_call: TRBV3-1; clone_size: .; j_call: TRBJ2-5; cdr3_aa: CASSQEARATQYF; cdr3_nt: TGTGCCAGCAGCCAAGAAGCGAGAGCCACCCAGTACTTC
d_call: .; v_call: TRBV3-1; clone_size: .; j_call: TRBJ2-6; cdr3_aa: CASSPYWDFSGANVLTF; cdr3_nt: TGTGCCAGCAGCCCGTACTGGGACTTTTCTGGGGCCAACGTCCTGACTTTC
d_call: .; v_call: TRBV20-1; clone_size: few; j_call: TRBJ2-7; cdr3_aa: CSARDFPGESSYEQYF; cdr3_nt: TGCAGTGCTAGAGATTTCCCGGGGGAGAGCTCCTACGAGCAGTACTTC
d_call: .; v_call: TRBV29-1; clone_size: .; j_call: TRBJ2-6; cdr3_aa: CSVLDRSSGANVLTF; cdr3_nt: TGCAGCGTTCTTGACAGGAGCTCTGGGGCCAACGTCCTGACTTTC
d_call: .; v_call: TRBV11-2; clone_size: few; j_call: TRBJ1-1; cdr3_aa: CASSFPNTEAFF; cdr3_nt: TGTGCCAGCAGCTTTCCGAACACTGAAGCTTTCTTT
d_call: TRBD2; v_call: TRBV7-2; clone_size: few; j_call: TRBJ2-5; cdr3_aa: CASSLIAGGTQYF; cdr3_nt: TGTGCCAGCAGCTTAATAGCGGGGGGCACCCAGTACTTC
d_call: TRBD2; v_call: TRBV6-5; clone_size: .; j_call: TRBJ2-5; cdr3_aa: CASSYLGGGGTQYF; cdr3_nt: TGTGCCAGCAGTTACTTGGGCGGCGGGGGGACCCAGTACTTC
d_call: TRBD1; v_call: TRBV12-3/TRBV12-4; clone_size: many; j_call: TRBJ1-2; cdr3_aa: CASRTGQVNYGYTF; cdr3_nt: TGTGCCAGCAGGACGGGACAGGTTAACTATGGCTACACCTTC
d_call: TRBD1; v_call: TRBV18; clone_size: many; j_call: TRBJ2-7; cdr3_aa: CASSPGLDRVSEQYF; cdr3_nt: TGTGCCAGCTCACCGGGGCTGGACAGGGTCAGCGAGCAGTACTTC
d_call: .; v_call: TRBV7-2; clone_size: many; j_call: TRBJ2-4; cdr3_aa: CASTQGRAANIQYF; cdr3_nt: TGTGCCAGCACCCAGGGGCGGGCGGCGAACATTCAGTACTTC
d_call: .; v_call: TRBV5-1; clone_size: many; j_call: TRBJ2-2; cdr3_aa: CASSWAPLTGTQTGELFF; cdr3_nt: TGCGCCAGCAGCTGGGCCCCGCTCACCGGGACTCAGACCGGGGAGCTGTTTTTT
d_call: .; v_call: TRBV7-9; clone_size: many; j_call: TRBJ2-1; cdr3_aa: CASSLDRLNEQFF; cdr3_nt: TGTGCCAGCAGCTTAGACAGGTTGAATGAGCAGTTCTTC
d_call: .; v_call: TRBV2; clone_size: few; j_call: TRBJ1-1; cdr3_aa: CASSVRLEAFF; cdr3_nt: TGTGCCAGCAGTGTACGGCTTGAAGCTTTCTTT